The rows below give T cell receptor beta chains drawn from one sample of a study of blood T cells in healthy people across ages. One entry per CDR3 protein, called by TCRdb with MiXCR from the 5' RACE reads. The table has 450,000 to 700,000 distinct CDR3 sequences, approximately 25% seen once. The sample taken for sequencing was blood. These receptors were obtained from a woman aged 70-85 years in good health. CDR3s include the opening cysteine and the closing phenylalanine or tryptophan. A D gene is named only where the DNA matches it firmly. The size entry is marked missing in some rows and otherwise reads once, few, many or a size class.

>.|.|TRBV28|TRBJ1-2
TGTGCCAGCAGCCCCCAGGTCGATCAGGGCTACACCTTC
CASSPQVDQGYTF
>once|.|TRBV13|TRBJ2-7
TGTGCCAGCAGCTTAGGGACCGACGAGCAGTACTTC
CASSLGTDEQYF
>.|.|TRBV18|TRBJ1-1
TGTGCCAGCTCACCAAGCCAGAACACTGAAGCTTTCTTT
CASSPSQNTEAFF
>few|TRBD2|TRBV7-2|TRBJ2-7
TGTGCCAGCAGCTTATCAGCGGGGGCAGCCTACGAGCAGTACTTC
CASSLSAGAAYEQYF
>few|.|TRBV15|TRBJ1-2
TGTGCCACCAGCAGAGTACAAACTGGAGGCTACACCTTC
CATSRVQTGGYTF
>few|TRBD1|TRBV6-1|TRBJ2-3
TGTGCCAGCAGAATTCCGGGACAGGGGGCAACAGATACGCAGTATTTT
CASRIPGQGATDTQYF
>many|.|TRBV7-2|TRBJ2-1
TGTGCCAGCGGCTACAATGAGCAGTTCTTC
CASGYNEQFF
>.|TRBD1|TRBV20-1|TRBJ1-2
TGCAGTGCTAGAACGGGACAGCTCTATGGCTACACCTTC
CSARTGQLYGYTF
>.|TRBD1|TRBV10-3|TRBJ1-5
TGTGCCATCAGTACAGGGGTGGATAGCAATCAGCCCCAGCATTTT
CAISTGVDSNQPQHF
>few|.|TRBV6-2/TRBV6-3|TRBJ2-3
TGTGCCAGCAGGAAAATTTCGACAGATACGCAGTATTTT
CASRKISTDTQYF
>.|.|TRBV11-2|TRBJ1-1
TGTGCCAGCAGCCAGGGACGGCGGGGGACTGAAGCTTTCTTT
CASSQGRRGTEAFF
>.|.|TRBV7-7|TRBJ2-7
TGTGCCAGCAGCTTAAGGCACGGAAGCGAGCAGTACTTC
CASSLRHGSEQYF
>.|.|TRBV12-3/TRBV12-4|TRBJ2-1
TGTGCCAGCAGCTTTTTTCGGGAAAACAATGAGCAGTTCTTC
CASSFFRENNEQFF
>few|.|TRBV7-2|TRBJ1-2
TGTGCCAGCAGCCCCGGGACACCAGTCTATGGCTACACCTTC
CASSPGTPVYGYTF
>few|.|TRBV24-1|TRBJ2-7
TGTGCCACCAGTGATTTGCCCCCGTACTACGAGCAGCACTTC
CATSDLPPYYEQHF
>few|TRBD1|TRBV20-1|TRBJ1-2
TGCAGTGCAAGACAGGGCGGAAACTATGGCTACACCTTC
CSARQGGNYGYTF
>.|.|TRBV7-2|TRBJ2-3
TGTGCCAGCAGGCGACATACTGCAGATACGCAGTATTTT
CASRRHTADTQYF
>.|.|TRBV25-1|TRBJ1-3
TGTGCCAGCAGTGAACTCTCTGGAAACACCATATATTTT
CASSELSGNTIYF
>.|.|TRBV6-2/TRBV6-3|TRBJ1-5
TGTGCCAGCACCGACCGGGGAACTCAGCCCCAGCATTTT
CASTDRGTQPQHF
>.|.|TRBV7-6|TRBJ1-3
TGTGCCAGCAGCTTCCCCATGGGGGGAAACACCATATATTTT
CASSFPMGGNTIYF
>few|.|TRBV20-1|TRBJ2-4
TGCAGTGCTAGTCCTCCGAGGGGGGGCTTAGACATTCAGTACTTC
CSASPPRGGLDIQYF
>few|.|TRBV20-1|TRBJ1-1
TGCAGCGGAAGGTCGGGATCTGAAGCTTTCTTT
CSGRSGSEAFF
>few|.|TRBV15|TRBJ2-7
TGTGCCACCAGCAGAGCGCGGAGAACATACGAGCAGTACTTC
CATSRARRTYEQYF
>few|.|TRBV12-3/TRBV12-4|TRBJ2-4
TGTGCCAGCAGCGAGCGAAACATTCAGTACTTC
CASSERNIQYF
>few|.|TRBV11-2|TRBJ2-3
TGTGCCAGCATACGCACGGGATCCACAGATACGCAGTATTTT
CASIRTGSTDTQYF
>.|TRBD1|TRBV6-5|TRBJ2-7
TGTGCCAGCAGGCGGGGACAGGGCGGCGAGCAGTACTTC
CASRRGQGGEQYF
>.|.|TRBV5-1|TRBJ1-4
TGCGCCAGCAGCTTGGGACATGCAACTAATGAAAAACTGTTTTTT
CASSLGHATNEKLFF
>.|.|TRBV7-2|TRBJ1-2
TGTGCCGGCAGCTTAGGCAGAAACTATGGCTACACCTTC
CAGSLGRNYGYTF
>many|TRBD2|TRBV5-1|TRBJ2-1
TGCGCCAGCAGCTCACCGGGACTAGCGGGGCGAATGAGCTCCTACAATGAGCAGTTCTTC
CASSSPGLAGRMSSYNEQFF
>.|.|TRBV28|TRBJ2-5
TGTGCCAGCCGGACTACTGGGGACCAGTACTTC
CASRTTGDQYF
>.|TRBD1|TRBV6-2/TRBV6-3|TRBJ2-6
TGTGCCAGTCGGGACAGGGGGATCCCTGGGGCCAACGTCCTGACTTTC
CASRDRGIPGANVLTF
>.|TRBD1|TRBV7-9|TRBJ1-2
TGTGCCAGCAGCGGGACAGGGGGCATCGATGGCTACACCTTC
CASSGTGGIDGYTF
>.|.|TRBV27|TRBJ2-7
TGTGCCAGCAGTTTAAAGGCAGGAAGCTACGAGCAGTACTTC
CASSLKAGSYEQYF
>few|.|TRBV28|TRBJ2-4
TGTGCCAGCAGCTGGCCGGAGAGGGGAGACATTCAGTACTTC
CASSWPERGDIQYF
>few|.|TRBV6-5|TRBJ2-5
TGTGCCAGCAATTCTCAGTCGGCCCAGTACTTC
CASNSQSAQYF
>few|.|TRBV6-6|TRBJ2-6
TGTGCCAGCAGTTACTCGAGTGGCTCTGGGGCCAACGTCCTGACTTTC
CASSYSSGSGANVLTF
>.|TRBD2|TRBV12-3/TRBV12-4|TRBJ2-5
TGTGCCAGCATTAATAGCGGGGGGGCGACCCAGTACTTC
CASINSGGATQYF
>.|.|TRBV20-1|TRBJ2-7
TGCAGTGCTAGAGAAGGGCGCGGGCCTCACCCCTACGAGCAGTACTTC
CSAREGRGPHPYEQYF
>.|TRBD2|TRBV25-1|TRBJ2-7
TGTGCCAGCAGTGTATCCGTACTAGCGGGAGCGTACGAGCAGTACTTC
CASSVSVLAGAYEQYF
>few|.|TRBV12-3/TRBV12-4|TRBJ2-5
TGTGCCAGCAGTCTCCGAACGGGTGCGTACCAAGAGACCCAGTACTTC
CASSLRTGAYQETQYF
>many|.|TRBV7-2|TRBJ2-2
TGTGCCAGCAGGAACAGGAACACCGGGGAGCTGTTTTTT
CASRNRNTGELFF
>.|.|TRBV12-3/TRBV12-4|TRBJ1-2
TGTGCCAGCAGTTTTACAGGGAGAGGCTACACCTTC
CASSFTGRGYTF
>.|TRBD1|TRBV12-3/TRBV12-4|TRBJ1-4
TGTGCCAGCAGCCGCGGGACAGGGGGAAGGTCAAAACTGTTTTTT
CASSRGTGGRSKLFF
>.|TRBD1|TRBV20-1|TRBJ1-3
TGCAGTGCTGACCTGACAGGGACTGGAAACACCATATATTTT
CSADLTGTGNTIYF
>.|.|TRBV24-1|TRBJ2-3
TGTGCCTCCGCGGGTGGCGGCACAGATACGCAGTATTTT
CASAGGGTDTQYF
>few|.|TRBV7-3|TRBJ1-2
TGTGCCAGCAGCTTAGGGGGGGGAACCGGCTACACCTTC
CASSLGGGTGYTF
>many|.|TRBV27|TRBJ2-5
TGTGCCAGCAGTTCGGACTCCTCTACCTTGGGGACCCAGTACTTC
CASSSDSSTLGTQYF
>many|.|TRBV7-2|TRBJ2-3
TGTGCCAGCAGCTTAGTACCAGATACGCAGTATTTT
CASSLVPDTQYF
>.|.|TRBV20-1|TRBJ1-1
TGCAGTGCTAGAGTCATGACGAAAGAGAGTGAAGCTTTCTTT
CSARVMTKESEAFF
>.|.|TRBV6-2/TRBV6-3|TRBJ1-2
TGTGCCAGCAGCCCCAGGGTGGAGGACTATGGCTACACCTTC
CASSPRVEDYGYTF
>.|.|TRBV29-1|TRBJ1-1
TGCAGCGCCGGGACCTCGGTGAACACTGAAGCTTTCTTT
CSAGTSVNTEAFF
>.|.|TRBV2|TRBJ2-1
TGTGCCAGCAGTGAGGACGGACCATCCTACAATGAGCAGTTCTTC
CASSEDGPSYNEQFF